This T cell receptor beta chain was sequenced for a study of blood T cell repertoires in COVID-19. Study in general: The samples span acute and convalescent COVID-19 from the United States, Italy and Spain. The cDNA or gDNA used as material had been derived from T cells, B-cell-depleted T cells, or PBMCs.

Germline CDR1 SGHDT, CDR2 YYEEEE. This CDR3 has 18 amino acids. Losses at the gene ends were 2 bases for V and 5 bases for J; bases not matched to a gene: 17. Authors' analysis steps: The assay estimated nucleated cells by amplifying reference gene primers. Measured with immunoSEQ multiplex PCR; TCRdb has only the in-frame clones, and not every one. V and J calls and clone size are those listed in that table; D and trimming were worked out from the DNA. This sample has about 72,000 clones, with about four fifths found just once. The sample was peripheral blood. The TCR originated in a human donor in a cohort sampled during active COVID-19. The V and J genes are TRBV5-6 and TRBJ2-5, with 8 nucleotides matching TRBD2. The CDR3 protein is CASSFSFAGGLSSETQYF. Written as DNA, the CDR3 is TGTGCCAGCAGCTTTTCGTTCGCGGGGGGCCTGTCCAGCGAGACCCAGTACTTC.